These 2 T cell receptor beta chains were sequenced from one sample in a study of shared clonotypes between healthy human individuals. Assay: immunoSEQ multiplex PCR; the TCRdb copy retains only in-frame clones and omits some. The data show 700,000 to 950,000 clones, roughly 96% seen once. Only CD45RO-negative cells positively selected for CCR7 counted as naive CD8 cells, so terminally differentiated effector memory CD45RA+ cells were excluded. What was sequenced was naive CD8+ T cells sorted from blood. These receptors were collected from a man under 40 in good health.

The chain recombines TRBV27 with TRBJ2-1; D is undetermined. V was trimmed by 5 bases and J by 8 bases, leaving 16 bases between them. Germline V CDR1 and CDR2: MNHEY, SMNVEV (reference sequence). CDR3 length: 14 residues. The DNA of the CDR3 is TGTGCCAGCAGTCCCATCCCCAGGTCCGATGAGCAGTTCTTC. Residues: CASSPIPRSDEQFF.

As regards this clone: The identical CDR3 is also encoded by other nucleotide sequences in the sample. The J gene is TRBJ2-1, the V gene TRBV5-1; a weak D match, TRBD1 (6 bases). CDR3 size: 12 residues. Trimming left V 3 bases short and J 7 bases short, with 8 bases between. CDR1 is SGHRS, CDR2 YFSETQ, per germline. The CDR3 spells CASSSDSNEQFF. The CDR3 DNA follows: TGCGCCAGCAGCTCGGACAGTAATGAGCAGTTCTTC. Full variable domain (rest looked up from reference TRBV5-1 and TRBJ2-1): KAGVTQTPRYLIKTRGQQVTLSCSPISGHRSVSWYQQTPGQGLQFLFEYFSETQRNKGNFPGRFSGRQFSNSRSEMNVSTLELGDSALYLCASSSDSNEQFFGPGTRLTVL.